Listed below are T cell receptor beta chains from one sample, sequenced in a study of vaccination and CD4 T cells after COVID-19. MiXCR, applied by TCRdb to the PCR reads, yields one record per CDR3 protein. Among tens of thousands of distinct CDR3 sequences listed, around 41% were seen once. Antigens of these TCRs are unknown. Sequenced here: CD4+ T cells from blood, cultured in vitro, sampled about 7 months after SARS-CoV-2 vaccination. The origin of the receptors is a human donor who had recovered from COVID-19. The conserved cysteine and the conserved F or W are not part of the CDR3 here.

TRBV7-9	TRBJ1-2	ASSSRGQLGI
TRBV4-2	TRBJ1-6	ASSQEWGANSPLH
TRBV20-1	TRBJ2-5	SATGEVETQY
TRBV7-2	TRBJ2-3	ASSLSGSSTDTQY
TRBV28	TRBJ2-5	ASSPQGIRETQY
TRBV28	TRBJ1-6	ASSLEGARNSPLH
TRBV20-1	TRBJ2-4	SARWTGENIQY
TRBV6-2/TRBV6-3	TRBJ2-3	ASSYSTTDTQY
TRBV5-1	TRBJ2-5	ASSTPDRGVGRGTQY
TRBV7-9	TRBJ2-1	ALQTGVEQF
TRBV27	TRBJ1-2	AVQLGYT
TRBV2	TRBJ2-3	ASSESYTQY
TRBV5-4	TRBJ1-2	ASSLVGEDYGYT
TRBV5-8	TRBJ2-7	ASSKDRDSYEQY
TRBV28	TRBJ1-2	ASSDRIYGYT
TRBV19	TRBJ2-7	ASSPRTHEQY
TRBV7-8	TRBJ2-1	ASGSLRGIGF
TRBV11-1	TRBJ2-7	ASSSGQGKSYEQY
TRBV28	TRBJ1-5	ASRSGNQPQH
TRBV7-9	TRBJ1-1	ASSRVLNTEAF
TRBV7-9	TRBJ2-1	ASSPRWGYNEQF
TRBV7-2	TRBJ2-1	ASSNQGFDEQF
TRBV11-3	TRBJ2-1	ASSLDGGLAGVEQF
TRBV6-2/TRBV6-3	TRBJ2-1	ASSYAGEYNEQF
TRBV28	TRBJ1-1	ASSSGTGAAF
TRBV20-1	TRBJ2-3	SAGTSGSRGTDTQY
TRBV12-3/TRBV12-4	TRBJ2-7	ASGDRPYEQY
TRBV28	TRBJ1-1	ASTPMGRNTEAF
TRBV21-1	TRBJ2-5	ASSNRDRAVETQY
TRBV11-1	TRBJ2-5	ASRPAGTEGETQY
TRBV2	TRBJ1-2	ASQWVQSYGYT
TRBV10-3	TRBJ2-6	AISDGANGANVLT
TRBV28	TRBJ1-6	ASSQRTGGVNSPLH
TRBV19	TRBJ2-7	ASRLHGEQY
TRBV2	TRBJ1-5	ASNRQSNQPQH
TRBV7-2	TRBJ1-6	ASTVGGYNSPLH
TRBV7-3	TRBJ1-2	ASSSQGNYGYT
TRBV6-1	TRBJ2-7	ASSDPRGQY
TRBV24-1	TRBJ1-2	ATSDARDGGNYGYT
TRBV28	TRBJ2-1	ASSLAGATSYNEQF
TRBV7-2	TRBJ2-1	ASSLAAGNYNEQF
TRBV15	TRBJ2-1	ATSRDRLGQGASEQF
TRBV6-4	TRBJ1-2	ASSVPRDRGREGYT
TRBV19	TRBJ2-2	ASMRGVNTGELF
TRBV6-2/TRBV6-3	TRBJ2-3	ASTRVAEADTQY